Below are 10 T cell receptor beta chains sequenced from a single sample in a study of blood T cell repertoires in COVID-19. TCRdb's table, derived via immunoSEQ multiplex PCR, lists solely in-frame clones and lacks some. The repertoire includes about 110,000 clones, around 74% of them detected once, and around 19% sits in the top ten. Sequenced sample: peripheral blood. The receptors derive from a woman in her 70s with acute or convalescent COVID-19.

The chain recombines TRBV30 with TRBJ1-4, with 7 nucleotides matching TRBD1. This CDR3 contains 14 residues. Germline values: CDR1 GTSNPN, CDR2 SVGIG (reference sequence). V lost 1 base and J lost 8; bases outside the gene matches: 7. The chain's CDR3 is CAWSEGAPGEKLFF. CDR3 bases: TGTGCCTGGAGTGAGGGGGCGCCAGGGGAAAAACTGTTTTTT.

CDR3 sequence reads: CASSLARGGSYGYTF. Here the CDR3 DNA reads TGTGCCAGCAGCTTAGCGCGGGGGGGGAGTTATGGCTACACCTTC. This sequence joins TRBV7-2 and TRBJ1-2; maybe TRBD1 (5 bases). The V end lost 0 bases, the J end lost 5 bases, and 13 bases lay between the germline ends. CDR1 and CDR2 from the germline V gene are SGHTA and FQGNSA. The CDR3 has 15 amino acids.

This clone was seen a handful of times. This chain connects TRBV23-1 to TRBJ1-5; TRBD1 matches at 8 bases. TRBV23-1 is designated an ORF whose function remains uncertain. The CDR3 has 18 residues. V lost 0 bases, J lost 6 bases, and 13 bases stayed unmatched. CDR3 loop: CASSQSAVIRGLAQPQHF. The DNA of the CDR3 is TGCGCCAGCAGTCAATCCGCTGTAATCAGGGGGCTGGCTCAGCCCCAGCATTTT.

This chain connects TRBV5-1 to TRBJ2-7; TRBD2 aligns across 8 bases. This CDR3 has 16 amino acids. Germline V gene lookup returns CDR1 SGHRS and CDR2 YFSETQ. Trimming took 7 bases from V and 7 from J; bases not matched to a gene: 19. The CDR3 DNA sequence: TGCGCCAGCTTTCGCCGTCGGGGGGGCCGGGGGTGGGAGCAGTACTTC. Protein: CASFRRRGGRGWEQYF.

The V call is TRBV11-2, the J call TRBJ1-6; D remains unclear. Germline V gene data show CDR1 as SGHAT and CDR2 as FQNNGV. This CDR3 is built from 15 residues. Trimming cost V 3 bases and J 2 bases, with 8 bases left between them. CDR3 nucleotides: TGTGCCAGCAGCTTTCAACCGGCCTATAATTCACCCCTCCACTTT. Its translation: CASSFQPAYNSPLHF.

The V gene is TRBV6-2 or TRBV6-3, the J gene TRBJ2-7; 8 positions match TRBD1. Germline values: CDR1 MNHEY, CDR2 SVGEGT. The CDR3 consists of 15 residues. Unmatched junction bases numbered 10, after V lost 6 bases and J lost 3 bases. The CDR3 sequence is CASSFRTGHLYEQYF. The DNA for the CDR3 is TGTGCCAGCAGCTTCCGGACAGGGCACCTCTACGAGCAGTACTTC.

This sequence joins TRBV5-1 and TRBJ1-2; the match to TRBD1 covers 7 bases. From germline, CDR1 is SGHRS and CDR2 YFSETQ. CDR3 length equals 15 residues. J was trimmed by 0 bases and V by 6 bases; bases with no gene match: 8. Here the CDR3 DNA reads TGCGCCAGCAACCCGGGACAGTTAGCTAACTATGGCTACACCTTC. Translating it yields CASNPGQLANYGYTF.

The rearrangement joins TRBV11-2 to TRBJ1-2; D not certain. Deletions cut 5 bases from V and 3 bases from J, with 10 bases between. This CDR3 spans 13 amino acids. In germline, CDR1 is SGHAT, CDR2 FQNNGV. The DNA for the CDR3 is TGTGCCAGCAGCCCGCAGGTTGACTATGGCTACACCTTC. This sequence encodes CASSPQVDYGYTF.

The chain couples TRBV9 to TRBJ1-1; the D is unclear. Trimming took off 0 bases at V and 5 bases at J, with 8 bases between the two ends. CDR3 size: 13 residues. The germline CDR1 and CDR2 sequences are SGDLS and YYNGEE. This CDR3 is CASSVAPETEAFF. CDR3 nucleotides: TGTGCCAGCAGCGTAGCCCCCGAGACTGAAGCTTTCTTT.

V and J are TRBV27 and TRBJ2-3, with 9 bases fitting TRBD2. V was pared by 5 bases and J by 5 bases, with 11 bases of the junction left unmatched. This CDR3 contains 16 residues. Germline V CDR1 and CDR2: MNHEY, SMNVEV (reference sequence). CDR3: CASSLTAGGGQDTQYF. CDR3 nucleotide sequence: TGTGCCAGCAGTCTAACAGCGGGGGGCGGACAAGATACGCAGTATTTT.